The T cell receptor beta chain under discussion was sequenced for a study of T cells in Graves' hyperthyroidism and ophthalmopathy. General observations from the study: Blood samples included most of the expanded thyroid clonotypes exceeding 0.001.

Absence of ophthalmopathy progression within 18 months defined stable Graves' hyperthyroidism. The study enrolled patients aged 18 to 65 with newly diagnosed hyperthyroidism of under 2 months' duration. Diagnosing involved the use of clinical symptoms, serum thyroxine and TRAb, thyroid ultrasound and orbital computed tomography. This CDR3 spans 12 amino acids. Germline V CDR1 and CDR2: LNHDA, SQIVND (reference sequence). Researchers amplified the TCR beta CDR3 regions from RNA transcripts. Using the HTBI primer set, a first-round RT-PCR was run on the TCR CDR3. TCRdb re-called the multiplex PCR reads with MiXCR, one entry per CDR3 protein. This sample has approximately 300,000 distinct CDR3 sequences, with 16% found just once. As regards this clonotype: The antigen remains unidentified.

The chain joins TRBV19 to TRBJ1-2; 7 nucleotides match TRBD1. This receptor was obtained from a young man with Graves' hyperthyroidism. Material: blood. This chain's CDR3 is CAMGDSLYGYTF. The DNA for the CDR3 is TGTGCTATGGGGGACAGTCTCTATGGCTACACCTTC.